The text below deals with one TCR beta chain. Its antigen is not yet known. It has no much larger one-base neighbor in the sample; base qualities were not kept. The sample originates from a study of T cell responses to AZD1222 COVID-19 vaccine (dated by TCRdb to the early 2020s). For the wider study: TCR sequencing was performed for 230 to 250 trial participants, of whom some 200 were given two doses of AZD1222 and approximately 25 were given two doses of MenACWY control vaccine. Trial participants were enrolled by age into 18-55, 56-69 and 70-plus year subgroups, with roughly 160, 29 and 62 TCR-sequenced participants respectively.

The CDR3 regions of human TCRbeta chains were analyzed by immunosequencing. The original methods were these. Repertoire TCRs were matched against a reference library of SARS-CoV-2-specific TCRs generated with the MIRA antigen-specificity platform. Breadth was defined as the fraction of unique TCRs that were SARS-CoV-2-associated, and depth was defined as the fraction of total T cells that were SARS-CoV-2-associated. Using the MIRA data, each spike-specific TCR was mapped to the spike region that the TCR reacts to and placed in a CD4 or CD8 class. Log10-transformed breadth and depth values were compared by one-way ANOVA with Sidak's multiple comparisons tests. What TCRdb holds here is the immuneACCESS table cut down to in-frame rearrangements. Part of the clones is not present; checked against another copy, under half of the missing clones reflect an unresolved V gene, and the others are unexplained. V and J calls and clone size follow that table, whereas D and trimming were derived from the DNA. The sample table contains about 150,000 clones; only one count was recorded for more than 75% of them. The top ten constitute about 8.9% of the sample.

What this sample's time point label stands for: about 28 days (+/-7) after the second vaccine dose. AZD1222 recipients given second doses at about 4 weeks or at about 12 weeks were pooled, since spike-specific TCR depth and breadth were not found to differ between the two schedules. Vaccinee samples were obtained from the UK trials COV001 and COV002, which included a single-blind randomized controlled phase 2/3 trial of AZD1222 (ChAdOx1 nCoV-19) in healthy adults. Trial participant PBMC samples were collected at day 0 and day 28 after the second dose for TCRbeta chain sequencing. CDR1 SGHRS and CDR2 YFSETQ were looked up in the germline V gene. V is pruned by 1 base and J by 0 bases, leaving 3 bases of the junction without a gene match. Reading from cysteine to phenylalanine, the CDR3 counts 15 amino acids. Only the CDR3 region is kept as DNA, spanning 45 bases read in frame from base 1. Broader findings and caveats from the paper: Because no day 14 peak-response samples were available, repertoires were characterized only after the peak T cell response. The 56-69-year group was small, and its depth increase did not reach significance, likely because of low power. Participants were mostly white British and included more females than males, and it was suggested by the authors that clonal diversity may have been underestimated. Vaccine-associated CD4 TCRs spanned the whole spike protein, with dominant responses in regions 160-218 and 743-854. Reportedly, close to half of the unique spike-specific TCRs recognized epitopes lying outside the regions that are mutated in the B.1.351 and B.1.1.7 variants. Only five or six AZD1222 recipients were SARS-CoV-2 seropositive at baseline, limiting conclusions about previously exposed vaccinees. Spike-specific TCR breadth and depth rose significantly after two AZD1222 doses compared with day 0 and with MenACWY recipients.

The origin of this receptor is an adult who received the AZD1222 COVID-19 vaccine. The chain joins TRBV5-1 to TRBJ1-1; 7 central nucleotides agree with TRBD1. The material was peripheral blood, obtained 28 days after the second AZD1222 dose. The encoded CDR3 is CASSLTGTVNTEAFF. The DNA sequence is as follows: TGCGCCAGCAGCTTGACCGGGACAGTGAACACTGAAGCTTTCTTT.